The sequence of this T cell receptor beta chain was determined in a study of cytomegalovirus exposure and HLA in healthy donors. This clone turned up a few times. The target antigen is unknown. Points from the study as a whole: First-cohort TCR clusters were later found to tend to co-occur in the roughly 130 validation repertoires.

The method was immunoSEQ multiplex PCR; TCRdb's version includes in-frame clones alone and lacks a portion of them. The top ten hold 0.9% to 1% of the sample, which has 250,000 to 400,000 clones, roughly 86% seen once. Trimming cost V 6 bases and J 5 bases; bases outside gene matches: 7. The CDR3 is made up of 14 amino acids. CDR1 and CDR2 from the germline V gene are MNHEY and SVGAGI. The sequence was collected from a man aged 25-40 years in good health and CMV-seronegative. V and J are TRBV6-5 and TRBJ2-1; 7 nucleotides line up with TRBD1. The sequenced material came from PBMCs. CDR3 protein: CASSRGQENNEQFF. DNA of the CDR3: TGTGCCAGCAGCCGTGGACAGGAAAACAATGAGCAGTTCTTC.